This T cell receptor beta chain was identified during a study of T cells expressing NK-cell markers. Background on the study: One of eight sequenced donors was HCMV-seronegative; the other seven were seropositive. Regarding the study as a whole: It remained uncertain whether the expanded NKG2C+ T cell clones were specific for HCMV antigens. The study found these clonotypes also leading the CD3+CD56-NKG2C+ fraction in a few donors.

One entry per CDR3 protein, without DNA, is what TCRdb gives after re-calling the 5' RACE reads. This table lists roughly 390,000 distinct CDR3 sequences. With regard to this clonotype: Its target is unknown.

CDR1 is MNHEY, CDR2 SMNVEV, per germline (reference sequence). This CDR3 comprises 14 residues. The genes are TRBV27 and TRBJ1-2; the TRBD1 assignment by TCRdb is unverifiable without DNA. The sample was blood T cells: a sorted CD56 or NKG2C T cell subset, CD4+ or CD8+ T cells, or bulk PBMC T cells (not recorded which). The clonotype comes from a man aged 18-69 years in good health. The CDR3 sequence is CASSLRRTDYGYTF.